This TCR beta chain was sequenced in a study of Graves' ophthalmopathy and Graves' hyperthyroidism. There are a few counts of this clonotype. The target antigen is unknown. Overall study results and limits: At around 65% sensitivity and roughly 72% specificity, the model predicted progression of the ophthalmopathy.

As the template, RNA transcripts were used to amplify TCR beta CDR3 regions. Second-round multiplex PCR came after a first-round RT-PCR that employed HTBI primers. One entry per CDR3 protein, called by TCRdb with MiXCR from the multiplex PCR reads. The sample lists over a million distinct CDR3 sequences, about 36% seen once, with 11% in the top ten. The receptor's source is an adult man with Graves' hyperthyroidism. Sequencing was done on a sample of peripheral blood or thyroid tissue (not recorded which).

The CDR3 loop reads CASSYSVASGRAVYEQYF. DNA of the CDR3: TGTGCCAGCAGTTACTCGGTGGCTAGCGGGAGGGCTGTGTACGAGCAGTACTTC. The chain couples TRBV6-5 to TRBJ2-7, with TRBD2 identical over 12 bases. Germline loops: CDR1 MNHEY, CDR2 SVGAGI. The ends lost 0 bases at V and 4 bases at J; junction bases unmatched: 10. The CDR3 extends over 18 amino acids.